These T cell receptor beta chains were read from a single sample in a study of cytomegalovirus exposure and HLA in healthy donors. Repertoires were generated with immunoSEQ multiplex PCR, while TCRdb's copy carries only in-frame clones and drops some. The sample holds hundreds of thousands of clones, under 80% seen once. Sequencing used PBMCs. These receptors were obtained from a woman in her 30s in good health and CMV-seronegative. The CDR3 runs from the conserved cysteine through the conserved F or W. The order of the fields is J gene, D gene, clone size, V gene, CDR3 DNA, CDR3 protein. D genes are given only for firm matches. Clone sizes are given selectively: once, few, many, or a class where the clone is expanded.

j_gene: TRBJ2-3
d_gene: TRBD2
abundance: few
v_gene: TRBV29-1
CDR3nt: TGCAGCGTTGCCGGACTAGCGGGCACAGATACGCAGTATTTT
CDR3aa: CSVAGLAGTDTQYF

j_gene: TRBJ1-4
d_gene: NA
abundance: NA
v_gene: TRBV11-3
CDR3nt: TGTGCCAGCAGCTTAGATCGGCGGAATCCAAGCGAAAAACTGTTTTTT
CDR3aa: CASSLDRRNPSEKLFF

j_gene: TRBJ2-7
d_gene: NA
abundance: NA
v_gene: TRBV5-1
CDR3nt: TGCGCCAGCAGCTTGGTGGCAGGGTCAGACGAGCAGTACTTC
CDR3aa: CASSLVAGSDEQYF

j_gene: TRBJ1-2
d_gene: NA
abundance: NA
v_gene: TRBV30
CDR3nt: TGTGCCTGGAGCCGGTCGGCTAACTATGGCTACACCTTC
CDR3aa: CAWSRSANYGYTF

j_gene: TRBJ2-7
d_gene: TRBD2
abundance: NA
v_gene: TRBV6-5
CDR3nt: TGTGCCAGCAGCCCCACTAGCGGGGGGCCGTACGAGCAGTACTTC
CDR3aa: CASSPTSGGPYEQYF

j_gene: TRBJ2-4
d_gene: NA
abundance: NA
v_gene: TRBV15
CDR3nt: TGTGCCACCAGCGCCCCGGGGGTTCAGTACTTC
CDR3aa: CATSAPGVQYF

j_gene: TRBJ1-2
d_gene: TRBD1
abundance: few
v_gene: TRBV10-3
CDR3nt: TGTGCCATCAGTGAGCCCGGGACAGGGGGGAAAGGCTACACCTTC
CDR3aa: CAISEPGTGGKGYTF

j_gene: TRBJ2-7
d_gene: NA
abundance: NA
v_gene: TRBV7-9
CDR3nt: TGTGCCAGCAGCACCCCTGAGGGCGAGCAGTACTTC
CDR3aa: CASSTPEGEQYF

j_gene: TRBJ1-1
d_gene: TRBD1
abundance: NA
v_gene: TRBV19
CDR3nt: TGTGCCAGTAGTACTGGGACAGGGGCCACTGAAGCTTTCTTT
CDR3aa: CASSTGTGATEAFF

j_gene: TRBJ2-7
d_gene: NA
abundance: few
v_gene: TRBV7-9
CDR3nt: TGTGCCAGCAGCTTTCCCACATTGATCTCCGAGCAGTACTTC
CDR3aa: CASSFPTLISEQYF

j_gene: TRBJ1-3
d_gene: NA
abundance: NA
v_gene: TRBV19
CDR3nt: TGTGCCAGTAGTATAGTCGCCAGGGTAGGCTCTGGAAACACCATATATTTT
CDR3aa: CASSIVARVGSGNTIYF

j_gene: TRBJ1-2
d_gene: TRBD1
abundance: NA
v_gene: TRBV6-5
CDR3nt: TGTGCCAGCAGTTGGGGACAGGGAGATGGCTACACCTTC
CDR3aa: CASSWGQGDGYTF

j_gene: TRBJ2-1
d_gene: NA
abundance: NA
v_gene: TRBV19
CDR3nt: TGTGCCAGTAGTAAATACAGGCGCTCCTTTCCCCCGGGGGACAATGAGCAGTTCTTC
CDR3aa: CASSKYRRSFPPGDNEQFF

j_gene: TRBJ2-1
d_gene: NA
abundance: NA
v_gene: TRBV21-1
CDR3nt: TGTGCCAGCAGCAAAGGGGACAGGGTCAATGAGCAGTTCTTC
CDR3aa: CASSKGDRVNEQFF

j_gene: TRBJ2-1
d_gene: TRBD1
abundance: NA
v_gene: TRBV6-5
CDR3nt: TGTGCCAGCAAGAGGACAGGGGACGTCTTGCAGTTCTTC
CDR3aa: CASKRTGDVLQFF

j_gene: TRBJ1-1
d_gene: TRBD1
abundance: NA
v_gene: TRBV6-1
CDR3nt: TGTGCCAGCAGCCGGACAGGGCGCGACACTGAAGCTTTCTTT
CDR3aa: CASSRTGRDTEAFF

j_gene: TRBJ1-6
d_gene: NA
abundance: NA
v_gene: TRBV4-1
CDR3nt: TGCGCCAGCACGAAAGCGCTAAGCTCCTATAATTCACCCCTCCACTTT
CDR3aa: CASTKALSSYNSPLHF

j_gene: TRBJ2-3
d_gene: TRBD1
abundance: NA
v_gene: TRBV7-9
CDR3nt: TGTGCCAGCAGTCCAAGGGACAGGGACGATTCAGATACGCAGTATTTT
CDR3aa: CASSPRDRDDSDTQYF

j_gene: TRBJ2-1
d_gene: NA
abundance: few
v_gene: TRBV6-1
CDR3nt: TGTGCCAGCAGCAAGGACTACTCCTACAATGAGCAGTTCTTC
CDR3aa: CASSKDYSYNEQFF

j_gene: TRBJ2-7
d_gene: NA
abundance: NA
v_gene: TRBV7-9
CDR3nt: TGTGCCAGCAGATTAGACAACTACGAGCAGTACTTC
CDR3aa: CASRLDNYEQYF

j_gene: TRBJ2-3
d_gene: NA
abundance: NA
v_gene: TRBV6-1
CDR3nt: TGTGCCAGCAACAGGGAGTTTACTAGCACAGATACGCAGTATTTT
CDR3aa: CASNREFTSTDTQYF

j_gene: TRBJ2-1
d_gene: NA
abundance: NA
v_gene: TRBV11-2
CDR3nt: TGTGCCAGCAGCTTAGGGCGGCTAGCGCCAAGTATTGAGCAGTTCTTC
CDR3aa: CASSLGRLAPSIEQFF

j_gene: TRBJ2-7
d_gene: NA
abundance: NA
v_gene: TRBV4-1
CDR3nt: TGCGCCAGCAGCCTAAACGCAGGGTCCTCCTACGAGCAGTACTTC
CDR3aa: CASSLNAGSSYEQYF

j_gene: TRBJ2-1
d_gene: NA
abundance: NA
v_gene: TRBV7-2
CDR3nt: TGTGCCAGCAGCTTGGGCGCACGGAATGAGCAGTTCTTC
CDR3aa: CASSLGARNEQFF

j_gene: TRBJ1-2
d_gene: TRBD1
abundance: NA
v_gene: TRBV30
CDR3nt: TGTGCCTGGAGTAAAAAGGGCTCGGACAGGTCATATGGCTACACCTTC
CDR3aa: CAWSKKGSDRSYGYTF

j_gene: TRBJ2-7
d_gene: TRBD1
abundance: once
v_gene: TRBV6-6
CDR3nt: TGTGCCAGCAGTTACTCTGACAGGGTTTTCTCCTACGAGCAGTACTTC
CDR3aa: CASSYSDRVFSYEQYF

j_gene: TRBJ1-1
d_gene: NA
abundance: few
v_gene: TRBV6-5
CDR3nt: TGTGCCAGCAGTTCGACAGTGGAAGCTTTCTTT
CDR3aa: CASSSTVEAFF

j_gene: TRBJ2-7
d_gene: TRBD2
abundance: NA
v_gene: TRBV7-6
CDR3nt: TGTGCCAGCAGCTTAGAGGGACTAGCGGGGGGCGGTATCTACGAGCAGTACTTC
CDR3aa: CASSLEGLAGGGIYEQYF

j_gene: TRBJ1-5
d_gene: TRBD1
abundance: NA
v_gene: TRBV2
CDR3nt: TGTGCCAGCAGTCCGCAGGGGGCCACTGGCAATCAGCCCCAGCATTTT
CDR3aa: CASSPQGATGNQPQHF

j_gene: TRBJ1-2
d_gene: NA
abundance: NA
v_gene: TRBV9
CDR3nt: TGTGCCAGCAGCGAGGGGGTGGGGTCTCACTATGGCTACACCTTC
CDR3aa: CASSEGVGSHYGYTF

j_gene: TRBJ2-1
d_gene: NA
abundance: NA
v_gene: TRBV7-6
CDR3nt: TGTGCCAGCAGCTTATCTACAGGTGACAATGAGCAGTTCTTC
CDR3aa: CASSLSTGDNEQFF

j_gene: TRBJ1-1
d_gene: NA
abundance: once
v_gene: TRBV7-2
CDR3nt: TGTGCCAGCAGCTCTCTCCTTGAAGCTTTCTTT
CDR3aa: CASSSLLEAFF

j_gene: TRBJ2-7
d_gene: NA
abundance: NA
v_gene: TRBV11-3
CDR3nt: TGTGCCAGCAGCTTAATTTCGACAGGCCTCTACGAGCAGTACTTC
CDR3aa: CASSLISTGLYEQYF

j_gene: TRBJ1-2
d_gene: NA
abundance: NA
v_gene: TRBV11-2
CDR3nt: TGTGCCAGCAGCTTGGAGGGACTGTATGGCTACACCTTC
CDR3aa: CASSLEGLYGYTF

j_gene: TRBJ2-7
d_gene: NA
abundance: NA
v_gene: TRBV30
CDR3nt: TGTGCCTGGAGCTATGGAAACTACCCCTACGAGCAGTACTTC
CDR3aa: CAWSYGNYPYEQYF

j_gene: TRBJ1-2
d_gene: NA
abundance: NA
v_gene: TRBV30
CDR3nt: TGTGCCTGGAGTGTACCTCCAGGCCGCTACACCTTC
CDR3aa: CAWSVPPGRYTF

j_gene: TRBJ1-3
d_gene: NA
abundance: NA
v_gene: TRBV6-6
CDR3nt: TGTGCCAGCAGTCCCAGTGTGTGGGGAAACACCATATATTTT
CDR3aa: CASSPSVWGNTIYF

j_gene: TRBJ1-6
d_gene: TRBD1
abundance: NA
v_gene: TRBV7-9
CDR3nt: TGTGCCAGCAGCTTAGCGACAGGGGGCCTCTCACCCCTCCACTTT
CDR3aa: CASSLATGGLSPLHF

j_gene: TRBJ2-5
d_gene: NA
abundance: once
v_gene: TRBV6-6
CDR3nt: TGTGCCAGCAGTTCTCCCACTTTGAAAGAGACCCAGTACTTC
CDR3aa: CASSSPTLKETQYF

j_gene: TRBJ1-1
d_gene: NA
abundance: NA
v_gene: TRBV2
CDR3nt: TGTGCCAGCAGTGGTCTTGTCTTGAACACTGAAGCTTTCTTT
CDR3aa: CASSGLVLNTEAFF

j_gene: TRBJ2-1
d_gene: NA
abundance: NA
v_gene: TRBV7-9
CDR3nt: TGTGCCAGCAGCTACCAACAGGGAAAGTGGCGCAATGAGCAGTTCTTC
CDR3aa: CASSYQQGKWRNEQFF